This TCR beta chain was recorded in a study of T cells in Graves' hyperthyroidism and ophthalmopathy. Researchers barred patients who had uncontrolled infection, other autoimmune disease, pregnancy or lactation. Using RNA transcripts as the source, TCR beta CDR3 regions were amplified. HTBI primers drove first-round RT-PCR of the TCR CDR3. TCRdb processed the multiplex PCR reads anew with MiXCR; each CDR3 protein has one entry. The table shows about half a million distinct CDR3 sequences, with less than 25% occurring only once. V was clipped by 4 bases and J by 5 bases; unmatched bases: 12. Germline CDR1 and CDR2: MNHNS and SASEGT. CDR3 length: 17 amino acids. This clonotype was detected ten times or more.

The source of this sequence is a man aged 18 to 29 with Graves' hyperthyroidism. The sequencing input was blood. The chain joins TRBV6-1 to TRBJ2-2, with 8 bases fitting TRBD2. The CDR3 DNA follows: TGTGCCAGCAGTGGTTTTAGGGCGGGGGGATTAACCGGGGAGCTGTTTTTT. This translates into CASSGFRAGGLTGELFF.